These 22 T cell receptor beta chains were sequenced from one sample in a study of post-analysis software for immune sequencing data. These receptors lack a known antigen. TCR beta cDNA libraries included unique molecular identifiers. TCRdb redid the calling of the PCR reads with MiXCR, one entry per CDR3 protein. The sample shows more than 350,000 distinct CDR3 sequences, 39% of them seen only once. The study, taken as a whole, reports: Five TRBV segments, including TRBV5-6, TRBV5-1 and TRBV20-1, were more frequent in patients than controls.

Source material: blood. These TCRs come from a girl aged 2-10 years with multiple sclerosis.

The chain couples TRBV7-2 to TRBJ2-4, with D maybe TRBD2 (6 bases). Matching the DNA end better, TRBJ2-7 makes the J call doubtful. Germline values: CDR1 SGHTA, CDR2 FQGNSA. This CDR3 is 14 amino acids long. Here the CDR3 DNA reads TGTGCCAGCAGTGGTAGCGGAAACCACTACGAGCAGTACTTC. Translated, it gives CASSGSGNHYEQYF.

CDR3 nucleotide sequence: TGTGCCATCAGGGCCGGGACAGCCTGGGAGACCCAGTACTTC. This translates into CAIRAGTAWETQYF. The chain has TRBV10-3 and TRBJ2-5; 7 positions match TRBD1. V trimming: 6 bases; J trimming: 5 bases; junction bases outside the gene matches: 9. The length of the CDR3 is 14 residues. Per germline, CDR1 ENHRY and CDR2 SYGVKD.

This clonotype was counted between two and nine times. The rearrangement links TRBV5-6 to TRBJ1-2; D uncertain. Germline-derived CDR1 and CDR2 are SGHDT and YYEEEE. The CDR3 runs to 15 residues. Trimming removed 0 bases at V and 4 bases at J, with 13 bases between. In DNA form, the CDR3 reads TGTGCCAGCAGCTTGGTTGACGGGGAATTCTATGGCTACACCTTC. It translates to CASSLVDGEFYGYTF. The full variable domain, completed using reference TRBV5-6 and TRBJ1-2, is DAGVTQSPTHLIKTRGQQVTLRCSPKSGHDTVSWYQQALGQGPQFIFQYYEEEERQRGNFPDRFSGHQFPNYSSELNVNALLLGDSALYLCASSLVDGEFYGYTFGSGTRLTVV.

The genes are TRBV7-2 and TRBJ1-1, with D hard to call. Germline V CDR1 and CDR2: SGHTA, FQGNSA. The CDR3 has 13 residues. The V end lost 3 bases, the J end lost 3 bases, and 8 bases lay between the germline ends. The CDR3 loop reads CASSFSGDTEAFF. The CDR3 coding sequence is TGTGCCAGCAGCTTCTCGGGAGACACTGAAGCTTTCTTT. Looking up the rest from reference TRBV7-2 and TRBJ1-1 gives the full variable domain: GAGVSQSPSNKVTEKGKDVELRCDPISGHTALYWYRQSLGQGLEFLIYFQGNSAPDKSGLPSDRFSAERTGGSVSTLTIQRTQQEDSAVYLCASSFSGDTEAFFGQGTRLTVV.

Comments on this clonotype: A read error may be the cause here, since a much bigger clone is one base away. The chain recombines TRBV7-9 with TRBJ2-1; 9 bases match TRBD2. Germline assignment: CDR1 SEHNR and CDR2 FQNEAQ (reference sequence). The CDR3 covers 15 residues. CDR3: CVSSPRLAENNEQFF. The CDR3 DNA reads TGTGTCAGCAGCCCAAGACTAGCGGAAAACAATGAGCAGTTCTTC.

This clonotype was detected a few times. The CDR3 DNA reads as TGTGCCAGCAGCTTAGCGGGATTCGGGTCACCCCTCCACTTT. Residues: CASSLAGFGSPLHF. This chain links TRBV7-9 with TRBJ1-6; D uncertain. Germline V gene sequence: CDR1 SEHNR, CDR2 FQNEAQ (reference sequence). This CDR3 region has 14 residues. Deletions cut 0 bases from V and 10 bases from J, with 10 bases between.

The chain recombines TRBV25-1 with TRBJ1-1; tentative D call: TRBD1 (6 bases). CDR1 MGHDK and CDR2 SYGVNS come from the germline V gene. This CDR3 comprises 13 residues. V lost 7 bases and J 4 bases, leaving 13 bases between the germline ends. This chain's CDR3 is CASNIEGGTEAFF. In DNA, the CDR3 is TGTGCCAGCAATATTGAGGGGGGCACTGAAGCTTTCTTT.

The chain is built from TRBV20-1 and TRBJ2-1; 9 bases agree with TRBD1. The length of the CDR3 is 10 residues. The J segment lost 14 bases and the V segment lost 2 bases, leaving 1 base of the junction unmatched. Germline CDR1 reads DFQATT; CDR2 reads SNEGSKA (reference sequence). The CDR3 DNA reads as TGCAGTGCTAGAAGACAGGGGGAGTTCTTC. It encodes CSARRQGEFF.

A few counts support this clonotype. The V gene is TRBV24-1, the J gene TRBJ2-7; 9 nucleotides agree with TRBD1. From germline, CDR1 is KGHDR and CDR2 SFDVKD. V lost 4 bases and J lost 6; bases outside the gene matches: 6. This CDR3 has 14 amino acids. CDR3 nucleotide sequence: TGTGCCACCAGTGAGGGGACAGGGCTTCTCGAGCAGTACTTC. It is translated as CATSEGTGLLEQYF.

The sample holds a few counts of this clonotype. The rearrangement uses TRBV28 and TRBJ1-4; the D gene is possibly TRBD1 (5 bases). Between the trimmed V and J ends, which lost 3 bases and 4 bases, there was a span of 12 bases. CDR3 length: 15 residues. CDR1 and CDR2 (germline): MDHEN, SYDVKM. The CDR3 nucleotides are TGTGCCAGCAGTTTTGCGGGGGGAGGTAATGAAAAACTGTTTTTT. Translating gives CASSFAGGGNEKLFF.

The chain couples TRBV7-3 to TRBJ2-1, with 14 bases aligning to TRBD2. This CDR3 region has 19 residues. The germline V gene encodes CDR1 SGHTA and CDR2 FQGTGA. V dropped 5 bases and J dropped 1; count of bases not matched to a gene: 10. This chain's CDR3 is CASSPSLGTSGRSYNEQFF. CDR3 nucleotides: TGTGCCAGCAGCCCATCCCTAGGGACTAGCGGGAGATCCTACAATGAGCAGTTCTTC.

The chain couples TRBV24-1 to TRBJ1-2; tentative D call: TRBD1 (6 bases). The CDR3 extends over 12 amino acids. The germline CDR1 and CDR2 sequences are KGHDR and SFDVKD. V was trimmed by 4 bases and J by 7 bases, leaving 9 bases between them. The DNA of the CDR3 is TGTGCCACCAGTGACTCGGGGGCTGGCTACACCTTC. Its translation: CATSDSGAGYTF.

V is TRBV7-3 and J is TRBJ2-1; TRBD2 agrees at 10 bases. The CDR3 runs 21 residues. Per the germline V gene, CDR1 is SGHTA and CDR2 is FQGTGA. J lost 4 bases, V lost 0 bases, and 18 bases had no gene match. This CDR3 is CASSLTGVSGLAYRRYNEQFF. The DNA of the CDR3 is TGTGCCAGCAGCTTAACGGGGGTGTCGGGACTAGCGTATAGAAGGTACAATGAGCAGTTCTTC.

This sequence joins TRBV28 and TRBJ2-7, with no clear D. The J call may be mistaken, given a closer DNA end match to TRBJ2-5. This CDR3 contains 15 residues. The germline V gene encodes CDR1 MDHEN and CDR2 SYDVKM. CDR3 in DNA: TGTGCCAGCAGCCCTGACTCCCTGGGCCTCCAGACCCAGTACTTC. Its translation is CASSPDSLGLQTQYF.

This chain joins TRBV4-3 and TRBJ2-5; no clear D. V shed 1 base and J shed 0 bases, with 6 bases lying between them. CDR1 LGHNA and CDR2 YSLEER come from the germline V gene. The CDR3 length is 14 residues. CDR3 amino acids: CASSQVLYQETQYF. The CDR3, as DNA: TGCGCCAGCAGCCAAGTCCTGTACCAAGAGACCCAGTACTTC.

The chain employs TRBV28 and TRBJ2-3; 9 nucleotides match TRBD2. Germline V lookup: CDR1 MDHEN, CDR2 SYDVKM. J was trimmed by 3 bases and V by 5 bases; bases with no gene match: 18. This CDR3 has 19 amino acids. This CDR3 reads CASSPTSGRVRWRTDTQYF. The CDR3 DNA reads TGTGCCAGCAGTCCGACTAGCGGTAGAGTACGGTGGAGGACAGATACGCAGTATTTT.

The chain links TRBV12-3 or TRBV12-4 to TRBJ2-7; D might be TRBD2 (6 bases). Trimming shortened V by 7 bases and J by 5 bases, and 21 bases separated the two germline ends. There are 15 residues in the CDR3. CDR3 in amino acids: CASTQGGVALDEQYF. The CDR3 DNA reads as TGTGCCAGCACCCAGGGCGGGGTGGCTCTGGACGAGCAGTACTTC.

The V and J genes are TRBV3-1 and TRBJ1-1; 7 bases line up with TRBD1. This CDR3 has 15 residues. Per germline, CDR1 LGHDT and CDR2 YNNKEL (reference sequence). Germline trimming cut 0 bases from V and 2 bases from J; bases unmatched to any gene: 3. This chain's CDR3 is CASSQDQGGNTEAFF. As DNA, the CDR3 is TGTGCCAGCAGCCAAGATCAGGGGGGAAACACTGAAGCTTTCTTT.

This clonotype was seen only a few times. V is TRBV28 and J is TRBJ2-7; TRBD1 matches at 7 bases. CDR1 is MDHEN and CDR2 is SYDVKM in the germline V gene. J lost 0 bases, V lost 2 bases, and 13 bases had no gene match. This CDR3 spans 18 amino acids. The CDR3 DNA is TGTGCCAGCAGTTTACAGTTTTTGTTGGGACAGAACTCCTACGAGCAGTACTTC. Its protein is CASSLQFLLGQNSYEQYF.

The chain carries TRBV28 and TRBJ2-1, with 12 bases matching TRBD2. The germline gives CDR1 MDHEN, CDR2 SYDVKM. Trimming removed 2 bases from V and 4 bases from J; junction bases left unmatched: 6. The CDR3 sequence is 17 residues long. CDR3 sequence: CASSLDQGLAGYNEQFF. In DNA, the CDR3 is TGTGCCAGCAGTTTAGATCAAGGACTAGCGGGGTACAATGAGCAGTTCTTC.

This chain uses TRBV14 with TRBJ2-1; unclear D gene. The germline gives CDR1 SGHDN, CDR2 FVKESK. The CDR3 sequence is 14 residues long. The V and J ends lost 0 bases and 4 bases respectively, with 7 bases between them. The CDR3 region has the DNA TGTGCCAGCAGCCAAGATGGGCTTTACAATGAGCAGTTCTTC. This encodes CASSQDGLYNEQFF. Variable domain in full (rest from reference TRBV14 and TRBJ2-1): EAGVTQFPSHSVIEKGQTVTLRCDPISGHDNLYWYRRVMGKEIKFLLHFVKESKQDESGMPNNRFLAERTGGTYSTLKVQPAELEDSGVYFCASSQDGLYNEQFFGPGTRLTVL.

This clonotype was seen a handful of times. The chain combines TRBV9 with TRBJ2-1, with D unresolved. The length of the CDR3 is 16 residues. Looked up from germline, CDR1 is SGDLS and CDR2 is YYNGEE. With 0 bases removed from V and 4 bases from J, the gap between germline ends came to 14 bases. The CDR3, as DNA: TGTGCCAGCAGCGTAGGTGAGGTAAGGGTTTACAATGAGCAGTTCTTC. Translation: CASSVGEVRVYNEQFF.